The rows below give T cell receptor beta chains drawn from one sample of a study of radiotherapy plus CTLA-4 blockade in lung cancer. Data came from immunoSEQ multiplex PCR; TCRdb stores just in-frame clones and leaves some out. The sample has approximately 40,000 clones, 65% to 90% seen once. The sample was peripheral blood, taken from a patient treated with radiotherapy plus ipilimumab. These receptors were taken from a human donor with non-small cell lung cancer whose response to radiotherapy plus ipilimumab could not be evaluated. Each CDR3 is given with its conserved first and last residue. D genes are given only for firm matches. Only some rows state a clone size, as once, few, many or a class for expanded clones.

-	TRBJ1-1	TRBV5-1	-	CASSLAGGGRTEAFF	TGCGCCAGCAGCTTGGCCGGGGGGGGCAGGACTGAAGCTTTCTTT
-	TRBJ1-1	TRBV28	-	CASRDRGMNTEAFF	TGTGCCAGCAGGGATCGGGGGATGAACACTGAAGCTTTCTTT
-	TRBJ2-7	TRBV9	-	CASSVDQGWYEQYF	TGTGCCAGCAGCGTAGACCAGGGATGGTACGAGCAGTACTTC
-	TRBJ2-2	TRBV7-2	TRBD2	CASSHGLADGGELFF	TGTGCCAGCAGCCACGGACTAGCCGATGGCGGGGAGCTGTTTTTT
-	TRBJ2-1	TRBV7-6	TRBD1	CASSLEGQGNEQFF	TGTGCCAGCAGCTTGGAGGGACAGGGCAATGAGCAGTTCTTC
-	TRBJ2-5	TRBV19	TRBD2	CASNPSGEYQETQYF	TGTGCCAGTAATCCTAGCGGGGAATACCAAGAGACCCAGTACTTC
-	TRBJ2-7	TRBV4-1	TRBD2	CASSQGVATSGSGQYF	TGCGCCAGCAGCCAAGGAGTCGCGACTAGCGGGAGTGGGCAGTACTTC
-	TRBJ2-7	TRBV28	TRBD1	CASNSPGTGIYEQYF	TGTGCCAGCAATAGCCCCGGGACAGGGATTTACGAGCAGTACTTC
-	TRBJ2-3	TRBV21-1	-	CASSPWWAGGPDTQYF	TGTGCCAGCAGCCCCTGGTGGGCGGGAGGGCCGGATACGCAGTATTTT
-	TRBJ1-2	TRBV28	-	CASIEASANYGYTF	TGTGCCAGCATAGAGGCCAGCGCTAACTATGGCTACACCTTC
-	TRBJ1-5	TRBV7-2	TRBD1	CASSPTGGLYSNQPQHF	TGTGCCAGCAGTCCGACAGGGGGCCTTTATAGCAATCAGCCCCAGCATTTT
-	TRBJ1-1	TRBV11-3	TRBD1	CASSLGTGLNTEAFF	TGTGCCAGCAGCTTAGGGACAGGATTGAACACTGAAGCTTTCTTT
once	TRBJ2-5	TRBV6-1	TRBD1	CASSELPGQPQETQYF	TGTGCCAGCAGTGAACTCCCGGGACAGCCCCAAGAGACCCAGTACTTC
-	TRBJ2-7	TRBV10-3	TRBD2	CAISDPGLAGDDEQYF	TGTGCCATCAGTGATCCCGGACTAGCGGGAGACGACGAGCAGTACTTC
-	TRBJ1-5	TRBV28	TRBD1	CASKEGRGHDQPQHF	TGTGCCAGCAAAGAGGGCAGGGGGCACGATCAGCCCCAGCATTTT
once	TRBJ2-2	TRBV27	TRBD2	CASSPTSGGGTGELFF	TGTGCCAGCAGTCCAACTAGCGGGGGAGGTACCGGGGAGCTGTTTTTT
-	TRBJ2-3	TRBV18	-	CASSPPGGGTDTQYF	TGTGCCAGCTCACCACCGGGGGGAGGCACAGATACGCAGTATTTT
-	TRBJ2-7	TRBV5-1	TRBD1	CASSGTGSSLEQYF	TGCGCCAGCAGCGGGACAGGGTCCTCCTTGGAGCAGTACTTC
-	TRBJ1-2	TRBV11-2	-	CASSYRTDYGYTF	TGTGCCAGCAGCTACCGAACAGACTATGGCTACACCTTC
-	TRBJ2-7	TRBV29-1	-	CSVEDNKGVTYEQYF	TGCAGCGTTGAAGATAATAAGGGGGTGACCTACGAGCAGTACTTC
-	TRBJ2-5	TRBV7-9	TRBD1	CASRIGTGGRETQYF	TGTGCCAGCAGGATCGGGACAGGGGGGAGAGAGACCCAGTACTTC
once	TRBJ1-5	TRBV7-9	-	CASSPSNSNQPQHF	TGTGCCAGCAGCCCTTCTAATAGCAATCAGCCCCAGCATTTT